This is a list of T cell receptor beta chains from one sample in a study of T cells in Graves' hyperthyroidism and ophthalmopathy. TCRdb redid the calling of the multiplex PCR reads with MiXCR, one entry per CDR3 protein. The data show more than 300,000 distinct CDR3 sequences, about 18% seen once. Material for sequencing was blood. The source of these receptors is a woman aged 25-40 years with Graves' hyperthyroidism that later progressed to Graves' ophthalmopathy. CDR3s include the opening cysteine and the closing phenylalanine or tryptophan. Fields, in order: CDR3 protein, CDR3 DNA, J gene, clone size, V gene, D gene. The D gene is left open where the match is weak. A clone size is listed for some rows: how often the clone was seen (once, few, many), or a class if it is expanded.

CDR3aa: CASSESVKETQYF
CDR3nt: TGCGCCAGCAGTGAGTCGGTCAAAGAGACCCAGTACTTC
j_gene: TRBJ2-5
abundance: -
v_gene: TRBV10-1
d_gene: -

CDR3aa: CATSDLWGNEQFF
CDR3nt: TGTGCCACCAGTGATTTGTGGGGAAATGAGCAGTTCTTC
j_gene: TRBJ2-1
abundance: -
v_gene: TRBV24-1
d_gene: -

CDR3aa: CASSFRFVSYEQYF
CDR3nt: TGTGCCAGCAGTTTCAGATTTGTCTCCTACGAGCAGTACTTC
j_gene: TRBJ2-7
abundance: many
v_gene: TRBV27
d_gene: -

CDR3aa: CSARGIDRVQGYEQYF
CDR3nt: TGCAGTGCTAGAGGCATCGATAGGGTTCAGGGCTACGAGCAGTACTTC
j_gene: TRBJ2-7
abundance: -
v_gene: TRBV20-1
d_gene: -

CDR3aa: CASSWKQGGEQFF
CDR3nt: TGCGCCAGCAGCTGGAAACAGGGTGGTGAGCAGTTCTTC
j_gene: TRBJ2-1
abundance: many
v_gene: TRBV5-1
d_gene: -

CDR3aa: CASTSRGEENGYTF
CDR3nt: TGTGCCAGCACCTCCAGGGGGGAAGAGAATGGCTACACCTTC
j_gene: TRBJ1-2
abundance: many
v_gene: TRBV12-3/TRBV12-4
d_gene: TRBD1

CDR3aa: CSARALAYQETQYF
CDR3nt: TGCAGTGCCAGGGCCCTAGCGTACCAAGAGACCCAGTACTTC
j_gene: TRBJ2-5
abundance: many
v_gene: TRBV20-1
d_gene: -

CDR3aa: CASSLLPGLAGSTYEQYF
CDR3nt: TGTGCCAGCAGCCTACTTCCGGGACTAGCGGGATCCACCTACGAGCAGTACTTC
j_gene: TRBJ2-7
abundance: few
v_gene: TRBV27
d_gene: TRBD2

CDR3aa: CASSYSIPQTGELFF
CDR3nt: TGTGCCAGCAGTTACTCGATTCCCCAAACCGGGGAGCTGTTTTTT
j_gene: TRBJ2-2
abundance: few
v_gene: TRBV6-5
d_gene: -

CDR3aa: CASSSEGVREQYF
CDR3nt: TGTGCCAGCAGCTCCGAGGGGGTTCGGGAGCAGTACTTC
j_gene: TRBJ2-7
abundance: many
v_gene: TRBV11-2
d_gene: -

CDR3aa: CASSRGSEFPYEQYF
CDR3nt: TGTGCCAGTAGTAGGGGCAGTGAGTTTCCCTACGAGCAGTACTTC
j_gene: TRBJ2-7
abundance: -
v_gene: TRBV19
d_gene: -

CDR3aa: CASSFGDPDYNEQFF
CDR3nt: TGTGCCAGCAGCTTTGGAGACCCCGATTACAATGAGCAGTTCTTC
j_gene: TRBJ2-1
abundance: many
v_gene: TRBV5-5
d_gene: -

CDR3aa: CASRTPGQDSDTQYF
CDR3nt: TGTGCCAGCAGAACACCGGGACAGGATTCAGATACGCAGTATTTT
j_gene: TRBJ2-3
abundance: many
v_gene: TRBV28
d_gene: TRBD1

CDR3aa: CASSLQQGTYGYTF
CDR3nt: TGTGCCAGCAGCTTGCAACAGGGCACCTATGGCTACACCTTC
j_gene: TRBJ1-2
abundance: many
v_gene: TRBV5-5
d_gene: -

CDR3aa: CASSQVGGRASTEAFF
CDR3nt: TGCGCCAGCAGCCAAGTGGGTGGCAGGGCGAGCACTGAAGCTTTCTTT
j_gene: TRBJ1-1
abundance: few
v_gene: TRBV4-1
d_gene: -

CDR3aa: CASNHNRVGTYGYTF
CDR3nt: TGTGCCAGCAACCACAACAGGGTAGGAACCTATGGCTACACCTTC
j_gene: TRBJ1-2
abundance: many
v_gene: TRBV6-2/TRBV6-3
d_gene: -

CDR3aa: CSARVDGGASDTQYF
CDR3nt: TGCAGTGCTAGAGTCGACGGGGGGGCGTCAGATACGCAGTATTTT
j_gene: TRBJ2-3
abundance: many
v_gene: TRBV20-1
d_gene: TRBD2

CDR3aa: CASSPSSGAGGIYNEQFF
CDR3nt: TGTGCCAGCAGCCCCTCATCCGGGGCGGGGGGGATCTACAATGAGCAGTTCTTC
j_gene: TRBJ2-1
abundance: many
v_gene: TRBV3-1
d_gene: TRBD2

CDR3aa: CASSAYRNSDYEQYF
CDR3nt: TGTGCCAGCAGTGCATATAGGAACTCAGACTACGAGCAGTACTTC
j_gene: TRBJ2-7
abundance: few
v_gene: TRBV6-1
d_gene: -

CDR3aa: CASSLSARGGGYTF
CDR3nt: TGTGCCAGCAGCTTAAGTGCAAGAGGCGGTGGCTACACCTTC
j_gene: TRBJ1-2
abundance: many
v_gene: TRBV7-6
d_gene: -

CDR3aa: CASSLHVGGSSYEQYF
CDR3nt: TGTGCCAGCAGCTTACACGTCGGGGGGTCCTCCTACGAGCAGTACTTC
j_gene: TRBJ2-7
abundance: many
v_gene: TRBV11-2
d_gene: TRBD2

CDR3aa: CASSSGQGYNEQFF
CDR3nt: TGTGCCAGCAGCTCAGGACAGGGATACAATGAGCAGTTCTTC
j_gene: TRBJ2-1
abundance: many
v_gene: TRBV11-2
d_gene: TRBD1

CDR3aa: CSEDVRGEKLFF
CDR3nt: TGCAGTGAGGATGTAAGGGGGGAAAAACTGTTTTTT
j_gene: TRBJ1-4
abundance: many
v_gene: TRBV20-1
d_gene: -

CDR3aa: CATSDLSSGSTDTQYF
CDR3nt: TGTGCCACCAGTGATTTATCTAGCGGGAGCACAGATACGCAGTATTTT
j_gene: TRBJ2-3
abundance: many
v_gene: TRBV24-1
d_gene: TRBD2

CDR3aa: CASSLWLAAGELFF
CDR3nt: TGTGCCAGCAGTTTATGGCTAGCGGCCGGGGAGCTGTTTTTT
j_gene: TRBJ2-2
abundance: many
v_gene: TRBV12-3/TRBV12-4
d_gene: TRBD2

CDR3aa: CASSKRGGADTQYF
CDR3nt: TGTGCCAGCAGCAAACGGGGGGGCGCAGATACGCAGTATTTT
j_gene: TRBJ2-3
abundance: many
v_gene: TRBV11-2
d_gene: TRBD2

CDR3aa: CAWSVLDRGDYEQYF
CDR3nt: TGTGCCTGGAGTGTACTTGATCGTGGGGACTACGAGCAGTACTTC
j_gene: TRBJ2-7
abundance: -
v_gene: TRBV30
d_gene: -

CDR3aa: CASSYGQGWETQYF
CDR3nt: TGTGCCAGCAGTTACGGGCAGGGATGGGAGACCCAGTACTTC
j_gene: TRBJ2-5
abundance: many
v_gene: TRBV6-5
d_gene: -

CDR3aa: CSARLQGVGYTF
CDR3nt: TGCAGTGCTAGGTTACAGGGCGTCGGCTACACCTTC
j_gene: TRBJ1-2
abundance: -
v_gene: TRBV20-1
d_gene: -

CDR3aa: CASSTWTEGLQETQYF
CDR3nt: TGTGCCAGCAGCACCTGGACAGAGGGTCTCCAAGAGACCCAGTACTTC
j_gene: TRBJ2-5
abundance: few
v_gene: TRBV9
d_gene: -

CDR3aa: CASSEGGGNIQYF
CDR3nt: TGTGCCAGCAGCGAGGGGGGCGGCAACATTCAGTACTTC
j_gene: TRBJ2-4
abundance: -
v_gene: TRBV2
d_gene: -

CDR3aa: CASSQDSWGAGNTIYF
CDR3nt: TGTGCCAGCAGCCAAGATTCGTGGGGAGCTGGAAACACCATATATTTT
j_gene: TRBJ1-3
abundance: few
v_gene: TRBV3-1
d_gene: -

CDR3aa: CASSEGADRDTQYF
CDR3nt: TGTGCCAGCAGTGAAGGAGCGGATAGAGATACGCAGTATTTT
j_gene: TRBJ2-3
abundance: many
v_gene: TRBV6-1
d_gene: -

CDR3aa: CASSPQGRPDGYTF
CDR3nt: TGTGCCAGCTCACCACAGGGTAGGCCGGATGGCTACACCTTC
j_gene: TRBJ1-2
abundance: many
v_gene: TRBV18
d_gene: -

CDR3aa: CASSPGQGRGNYGYTF
CDR3nt: TGTGCCAGCAGTCCGGGACAGGGGCGAGGAAACTATGGCTACACCTTC
j_gene: TRBJ1-2
abundance: -
v_gene: TRBV6-1
d_gene: TRBD1

CDR3aa: CASSEASAGRTFF
CDR3nt: TGCGCCAGCAGTGAGGCATCGGCAGGGAGGACTTTCTTT
j_gene: TRBJ1-1
abundance: -
v_gene: TRBV10-2
d_gene: -

CDR3aa: CASSFANEQFF
CDR3nt: TGTGCCAGCAGTTTTGCGAATGAGCAGTTCTTC
j_gene: TRBJ2-1
abundance: many
v_gene: TRBV12-3/TRBV12-4
d_gene: -

CDR3aa: CASSLSKRGGSNQPQHF
CDR3nt: TGTGCCAGCAGCTTATCTAAACGAGGAGGGAGCAATCAGCCCCAGCATTTT
j_gene: TRBJ1-5
abundance: -
v_gene: TRBV5-6
d_gene: -

CDR3aa: CSVKTAYGYTF
CDR3nt: TGCAGCGTTAAGACAGCCTATGGCTACACCTTC
j_gene: TRBJ1-2
abundance: few
v_gene: TRBV29-1
d_gene: -

CDR3aa: CASRLVGSATGELFF
CDR3nt: TGTGCCAGCAGGCTTGTGGGGTCGGCCACCGGGGAGCTGTTTTTT
j_gene: TRBJ2-2
abundance: many
v_gene: TRBV11-2
d_gene: -